Presented here are 20 T cell receptor beta chains from one specimen sequenced in a study of control samples from healthy donors and cancer patients. Assay: immunoSEQ multiplex PCR; the TCRdb copy retains only in-frame clones and omits some. Here the sample spans over 25,000 clones, about 87% being singletons. The sample comprised PBMCs. These TCRs come from a woman in her thirties or forties with lung cancer.

The J gene is TRBJ2-1, the V gene TRBV6-4, with 7 bases aligning to TRBD2. Germline loops: CDR1 MRHNA, CDR2 SNTAGT. This CDR3 region has 15 residues. V lost 5 bases and J lost 8; bases outside the gene matches: 12. The CDR3 spells CASSLTSALRDEQFF. CDR3 bases: TGTGCCAGCAGTCTTACTAGCGCCCTTCGTGATGAGCAGTTCTTC.

J is TRBJ2-7 and V is TRBV20-1; D is undetermined. CDR1 is DFQATT and CDR2 is SNEGSKA in the germline V gene (reference sequence). With 3 bases removed from V and 0 bases from J, the gap between germline ends came to 9 bases. There are 13 residues in the CDR3. The CDR3 DNA is TGCAGTGCTAGTAAGCCAGGCTCCTACGAGCAGTACTTC. The encoded protein is CSASKPGSYEQYF.

The chain has TRBV18 and TRBJ1-1, with a weak D call TRBD1 (5 bases). The V gene lost 2 bases and the J gene lost 5 bases, with 9 bases spanning the gap. The CDR3 is 13 amino acids. Per germline, CDR1 KGHSH and CDR2 LQKENI. The CDR3 DNA reads as TGTGCCAGCTCACCAGGGGCGCAGACTGAAGCTTTCTTT. Translating gives CASSPGAQTEAFF.

The chain carries TRBV28 and TRBJ1-1; a weak D match, TRBD1 (5 bases). CDR1 MDHEN and CDR2 SYDVKM come from the germline V gene. The ends were cut back, 5 bases at V and 3 bases at J, with 16 bases in the middle. There are 15 residues in the CDR3. CDR3 nucleotide sequence: TGTGCCAGCAGTCAAACGGGGGAGCCTGACACTGAAGCTTTCTTT. Translating it yields CASSQTGEPDTEAFF.

The rearrangement links TRBV9 to TRBJ1-3; D perhaps matches TRBD1 (6 bases). This CDR3 is 15 amino acids long. Trimming left V 0 bases short and J 1 base short, with 8 bases between. The germline V gene has CDR1 SGDLS and CDR2 YYNGEE. CDR3 amino acids: CASSVGGASGNTIYF. DNA for the CDR3: TGTGCCAGCAGCGTAGGGGGGGCATCTGGAAACACCATATATTTT.

This rearrangement joins TRBV24-1 to TRBJ2-6; D is undetermined. The ends were cut back, 3 bases at V and 0 bases at J, with 5 bases in the middle. The CDR3 sequence is 15 residues long. Germline-derived CDR1 and CDR2 are KGHDR and SFDVKD. CDR3 DNA sequence: TGTGCCACCAGTGATGAGAACTCTGGGGCCAACGTCCTGACTTTC. Translation: CATSDENSGANVLTF.

The table lists this clone with a count of one. J is TRBJ1-3 and V is TRBV6-6, with D unclear. V was shortened by 0 bases and J by 1 base, with 7 bases between the two germline ends. The CDR3 has 15 residues. CDR1 is MNHNY and CDR2 is SVGAGI in the germline V gene (reference sequence). This CDR3 is CASSYSSVSGNTIYF. DNA of the CDR3: TGTGCCAGCAGTTACTCGAGCGTTTCTGGAAACACCATATATTTT.

The rearrangement joins TRBV29-1 to TRBJ1-3; the D is unclear. Per the germline V gene, CDR1 is SQVTM and CDR2 is ANQGSEA. Trimming took 7 bases from V and 2 from J, leaving 6 bases between them. The CDR3 sequence is 11 residues long. In DNA, the CDR3 is TGCAGCGGGAACACTGGAAACACCATATATTTT. It translates to CSGNTGNTIYF.

This rearrangement joins TRBV29-1 to TRBJ1-2; tentatively, D is TRBD1 (5 bases). CDR1 SQVTM and CDR2 ANQGSEA come from the germline V gene. V was shortened by 3 bases and J by 4 bases, with 12 bases between the two germline ends. This CDR3 comprises 13 residues. The CDR3: CSVEGTESYGYTF. For the CDR3, the DNA is TGCAGCGTTGAGGGGACGGAGTCCTATGGCTACACCTTC.

This chain joins TRBV20-1 and TRBJ1-6, with D hard to call. Trimming removed 6 bases at V and 4 bases at J, with 4 bases between. CDR1 and CDR2 (germline): DFQATT, SNEGSKA (reference sequence). CDR3 length: 11 residues. In DNA form, the CDR3 reads TGCAGTGCCAGTTATAATTCACCCCTCCACTTT. Protein: CSASYNSPLHF.

This chain links TRBV7-3 with TRBJ2-5; 7 bases are a match to TRBD1. CDR1 and CDR2 from the germline V gene are SGHTA and FQGTGA. J was trimmed by 4 bases and V by 5 bases; bases with no gene match: 10. The CDR3 is 15 residues long. The CDR3 DNA reads as TGTGCCAGCAGCATATCCGGGACAGCGAGAGAGACCCAGTACTTC. The encoded protein is CASSISGTARETQYF.

The chain recombines TRBV6-4 with TRBJ2-3; TRBD2 matches 11 bases. The trim removed 0 bases at V and 4 bases at J, leaving 3 bases unmatched. The CDR3 length is 16 residues. Germline V CDR1 and CDR2: MRHNA, SNTAGT. This CDR3 reads CASSDSGTSGPDTQYF. CDR3 sequence (DNA): TGTGCCAGCAGTGACTCCGGGACTAGCGGACCAGATACGCAGTATTTT.

This clone has just a few counts. Other DNA sequences within the sample encode an identical CDR3. This rearrangement joins TRBV19 to TRBJ2-6; a weak D match, TRBD1 (6 bases). Looked up from germline, CDR1 is LNHDA and CDR2 is SQIVND (reference sequence). Trimming removed 4 bases at V and 0 bases at J, with 13 bases between. The CDR3 extends over 17 amino acids. The CDR3 nucleotides read TGTGCCAGTAGTACACAGGGTGGTAGCTCTGGGGCCAACGTCCTGACTTTC. This translates into CASSTQGGSSGANVLTF.

The V and J genes are TRBV12-5 and TRBJ1-2; no reliable D call. Trimming removed 0 bases at V and 8 bases at J, with 7 bases between. Per germline, CDR1 LGHNT and CDR2 FRNRAP. The CDR3 extends over 12 amino acids. CDR3 protein: CASGLVPGGYTF. For the CDR3, the DNA is TGTGCTAGTGGTTTGGTACCCGGAGGCTACACCTTC.

V gene TRBV6-5 combines with J gene TRBJ1-3, with 9 bases identical to TRBD1. Germline-derived CDR1 and CDR2 are MNHEY and SVGAGI. The J segment lost 2 bases and the V segment lost 3 bases, leaving 2 bases of the junction unmatched. There are 15 residues in the CDR3. The DNA for the CDR3 is TGTGCCAGCAGTTATCGGACAGGGGCTGGAAACACCATATATTTT. This translates into CASSYRTGAGNTIYF.

The V gene is TRBV7-9, the J gene TRBJ1-6; TRBD1 might be the D (5 bases). This CDR3 comprises 14 residues. V was clipped by 5 bases and J by 5 bases, with 10 bases between them. CDR1 SEHNR and CDR2 FQNEAQ come from the germline V gene (reference sequence). CDR3 in amino acids: CASSPDSDNSPLHF. CDR3 DNA: TGTGCCAGCAGCCCCGACAGTGATAATTCACCCCTCCACTTT.

J is TRBJ1-2 and V is TRBV12-5; D may be TRBD1 (5 bases). Germline CDR1 and CDR2: LGHNT and FRNRAP. The CDR3 sequence is 19 residues long. The V and J ends lost 0 bases and 3 bases respectively, with 23 bases between them. CDR3 region: CASGLVLSGGEKSDYGYTF. In nucleotides, the CDR3 is TGTGCTAGTGGTTTGGTCCTCTCTGGAGGGGAAAAATCGGACTATGGCTACACCTTC.

The V and J genes are TRBV30 and TRBJ1-1, with 8 bases aligning to TRBD1. The CDR3 is 16 residues long. V shed 3 bases, J shed 1 base, and the junction held 10 bases outside the gene matches. Germline V CDR1 and CDR2: GTSNPN, SVGIG (reference sequence). The chain's CDR3 is CAWRGNGGTGNTEAFF. The CDR3 DNA reads TGTGCCTGGAGAGGAAATGGAGGGACAGGGAACACTGAAGCTTTCTTT. The full variable domain, rest sourced from reference TRBV30 and TRBJ1-1, is SQTIHQWPATLVQPVGSPLSLECTVEGTSNPNLYWYRQAAGRGLQLLFYSVGIGQISSEVPQNLSASRPQDRQFILSSKKLLLSDSGFYLCAWRGNGGTGNTEAFFGQGTRLTVV.

The rearrangement uses TRBV30 and TRBJ2-3; D possibly matches TRBD1 or TRBD2 (5 bases each). With 2 bases removed from V and 1 base from J, the gap between germline ends came to 7 bases. The CDR3 length is 13 residues. CDR1 GTSNPN and CDR2 SVGIG come from the germline V gene (reference sequence). The CDR3 bases are TGTGCCTGGAGTTTGGGGGGCACAGATACGCAGTATTTT. The encoded protein is CAWSLGGTDTQYF.

The chain combines TRBV19 with TRBJ1-2; D not certain. Germline V gives CDR1 LNHDA, CDR2 SQIVND (reference sequence). Trimming removed 7 bases at V and 4 bases at J, with 22 bases between. The CDR3 is made up of 16 amino acids. DNA for the CDR3: TGTGCCAGTACGTTTTATCTCGGGCTGTCGGGCTATGGCTACACCTTC. Amino acids: CASTFYLGLSGYGYTF.